The 3 T cell receptor beta chains given below trace back to one sample, sequenced in a study of regulatory T cells in long-lasting Graves disease. Specified time point: newly diagnosed GD, antithyroid drugs for less than 3 months. PBMC-extracted RNA yielded the TCR library. CDR3-region Arm-PCR and iRepertoire HTBI primers produced the TCR beta libraries. TCRdb reprocessed the multiplex PCR reads via MiXCR and lists one record per CDR3 protein. Here the sample spans hundreds of thousands of distinct CDR3 sequences, approximately 15% being singletons. A further study also used this sample, focusing on T cells in Graves' hyperthyroidism and ophthalmopathy.

Sequenced material: peripheral blood mononuclear cells (PBMCs), taken at new diagnosis, from a patient treated with antithyroid drugs. Every receptor here comes from a woman between 35 and 50 years old with Graves disease.

This clonotype has only a few counts. The chain joins TRBV5-5 to TRBJ1-1; D gene uncertain. Trimming took 5 bases from V and 1 from J, leaving 12 bases between them. The CDR3 has 14 residues. Germline V lookup: CDR1 SGHKS, CDR2 YYEKEE (reference sequence). CDR3 in amino acids: CASRLTRRNTEAFF. The DNA of the CDR3 is TGTGCCAGCAGATTGACACGGCGGAACACTGAAGCTTTCTTT.

This clonotype was observed at least ten times. Compared with germline, one end of the junction differs, possibly owing to a read error. V gene TRBV11-2 combines with J gene TRBJ2-4, with D unresolved. CDR3 size: 14 residues. Germline CDR1 and CDR2: SGHAT and FQNNGV. The chain's CDR3 is CASSIDLAKNIQYF. In DNA form, the CDR3 reads TGTGCCAGCAGCATAGACCTAGCCAAAAACATTCAGTACTTC.

This clonotype was recorded at least ten times. The chain combines TRBV7-8 with TRBJ2-2; 12 nucleotides match TRBD2. Germline values: CDR1 SGHVS, CDR2 FQNEAQ. The CDR3 sequence is 19 residues long. Trimming at V came to 3 bases and at J to 7 bases, leaving 15 bases not matched to a gene. CDR3 region: CASSLRRGLAGFLDGELFF. As DNA, the CDR3 is TGTGCCAGCAGCTTGAGAAGGGGACTAGCGGGTTTCTTGGACGGGGAGCTGTTTTTT.